The T cell receptor beta chain described here comes from a study of PD-L1 blockade in urothelial cancer. This CDR3 region has 15 residues. Germline V gene data show CDR1 as MDHEN and CDR2 as SYDVKM. Trimming took 3 bases from V and 7 from J; bases not matched to a gene: 8. Regarding time point: pretreatment peripheral blood. Patients each gave 1 to 8 samples, pretreatment and on-treatment. Libraries were prepared by immunoSEQ multiplex PCR; TCRdb keeps only in-frame clonotypes and omits some of them. The sample has over 65,000 clones, under 90% seen once. The chain employs TRBV28 and TRBJ1-4; 7 nucleotides line up with TRBD1. The receptor was derived from a man between 65 and 85 years old with urothelial cancer. Here the sequenced sample was PBMCs, taken around atezolizumab (anti-PD-L1) treatment. CDR3 nucleotides: TGTGCCAGCAGTTTCAATCAGGGGGACAGTGAAAAACTGTTTTTT. It encodes CASSFNQGDSEKLFF.